This T cell receptor (beta chain) was found in a study of cytotoxic CD8 clonotypes in ibrutinib-treated CLL. Study overall: The patient breakdown showed 11 relapsed/refractory and some 16 treatment-naive cases, with 17 IGHV unmutated.

Using immunoSEQ multiplex PCR, the repertoire was profiled, and TCRdb retains in-frame clones only, with some absent. This sample has over 150,000 clones, with over 55% found just once. Here the sequenced sample was PBMCs, taken after 24 months of ibrutinib treatment. This TCR came from a human donor with chronic lymphocytic leukemia.

In DNA form, the CDR3 reads TGTGCCAGCAGTCGTAGGAGGGGGCTATGGTATGGCTACACCTTC. Translating gives CASSRRRGLWYGYTF. This chain joins TRBV2 and TRBJ1-2, with 7 bases that match TRBD1. CDR3 length: 15 residues. V lost 5 bases and J lost 5; bases outside the gene matches: 11. The germline gives CDR1 SNHLY, CDR2 FYNNEI.